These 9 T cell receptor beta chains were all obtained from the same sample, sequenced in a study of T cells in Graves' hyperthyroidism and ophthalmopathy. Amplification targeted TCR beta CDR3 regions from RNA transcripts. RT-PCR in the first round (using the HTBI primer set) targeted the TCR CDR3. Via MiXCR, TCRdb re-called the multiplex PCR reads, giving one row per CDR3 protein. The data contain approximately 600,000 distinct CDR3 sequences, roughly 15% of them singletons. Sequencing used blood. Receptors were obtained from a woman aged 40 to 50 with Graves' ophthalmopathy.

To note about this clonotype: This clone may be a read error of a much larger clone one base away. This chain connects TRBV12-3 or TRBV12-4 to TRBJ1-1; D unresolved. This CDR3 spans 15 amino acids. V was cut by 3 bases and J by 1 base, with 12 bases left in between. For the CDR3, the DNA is TGTGCCAGCAGTTTGTCTAGATCAGGGAACACTGAAGCTTTCTTT. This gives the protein CASSLSRSGNTEAFF.

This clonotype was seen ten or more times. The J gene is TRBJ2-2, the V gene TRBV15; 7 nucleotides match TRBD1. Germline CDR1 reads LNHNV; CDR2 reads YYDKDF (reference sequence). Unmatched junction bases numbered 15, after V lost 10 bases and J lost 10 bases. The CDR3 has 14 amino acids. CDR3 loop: CARRQGTLSEELFF. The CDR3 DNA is TGTGCCAGACGACAGGGCACCCTTTCCGAGGAGCTGTTTTTT.

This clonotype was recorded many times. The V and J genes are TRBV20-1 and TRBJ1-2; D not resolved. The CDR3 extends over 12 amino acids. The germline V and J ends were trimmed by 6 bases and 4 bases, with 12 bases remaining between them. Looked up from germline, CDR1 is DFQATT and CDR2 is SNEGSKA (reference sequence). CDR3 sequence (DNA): TGCAGTGCAGGCCAGATCGTCTATGGCTACACCTTC. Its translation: CSAGQIVYGYTF.

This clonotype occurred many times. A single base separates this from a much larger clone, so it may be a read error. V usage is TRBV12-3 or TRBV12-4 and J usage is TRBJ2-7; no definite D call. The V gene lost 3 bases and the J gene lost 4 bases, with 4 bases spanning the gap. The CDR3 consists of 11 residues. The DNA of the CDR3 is TGTGCCAGCAGTTTTTGGTACGAGCAGTACTTC. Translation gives CASSFWYEQYF.

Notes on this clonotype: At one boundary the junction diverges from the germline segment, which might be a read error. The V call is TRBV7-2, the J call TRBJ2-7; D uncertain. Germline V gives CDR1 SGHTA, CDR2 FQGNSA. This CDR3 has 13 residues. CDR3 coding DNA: TGTGCCAGCAGCTCACGACAAGCCTACGAGCATTACTTC. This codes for CASSSRQAYEHYF. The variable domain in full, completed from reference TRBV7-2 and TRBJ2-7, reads GAGVSQSPSNKVTEKGKDVELRCDPISGHTALYWYRQSLGQGLEFLIYFQGNSAPDKSGLPSDRFSAERTGGSVSTLTIQRTQQEDSAVYLCASSSRQAYEHYFGPGTRLTVT.

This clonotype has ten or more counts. DNA of the CDR3: TGTGCCAGCAGTACAGGCACTGAAGCTTTCTTT. Its protein is CASSTGTEAFF. The chain links TRBV7-6 to TRBJ1-1; D possibly corresponds to TRBD1 (5 bases). Trimming took off 6 bases at V and 4 bases at J, with 6 bases between the two ends. The CDR3 is 11 residues long. Germline V CDR1 and CDR2: SGHVS, FNYEAQ.

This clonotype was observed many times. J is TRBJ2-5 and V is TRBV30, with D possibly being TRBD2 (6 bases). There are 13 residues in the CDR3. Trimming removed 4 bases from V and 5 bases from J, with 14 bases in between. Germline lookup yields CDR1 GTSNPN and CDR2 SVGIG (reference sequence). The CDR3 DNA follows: TGTGCCTGGACCCGGGAGAATGAGGAGACCCAGTACTTC. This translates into CAWTRENEETQYF.

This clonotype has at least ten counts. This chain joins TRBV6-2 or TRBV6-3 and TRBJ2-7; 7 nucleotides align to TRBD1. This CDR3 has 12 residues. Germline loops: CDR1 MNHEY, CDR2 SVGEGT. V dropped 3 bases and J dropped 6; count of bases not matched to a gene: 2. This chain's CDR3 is CASSYRTGEQYF. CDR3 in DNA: TGTGCCAGCAGTTATAGGACAGGCGAGCAGTACTTC.

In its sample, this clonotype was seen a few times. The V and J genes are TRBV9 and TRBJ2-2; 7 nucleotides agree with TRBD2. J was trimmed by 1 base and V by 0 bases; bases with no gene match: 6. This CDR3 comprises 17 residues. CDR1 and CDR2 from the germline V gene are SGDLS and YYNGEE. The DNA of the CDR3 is TGTGCCAGCAGCGTAGTGATAGCGGGTGAGAACACCGGGGAGCTGTTTTTT. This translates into CASSVVIAGENTGELFF.